The 21 T cell receptor beta chains given below trace back to one sample, sequenced in a study of cytomegalovirus exposure and HLA in healthy donors. PCR was performed using 60 Vbeta and 13 Jbeta primers. Clones were sequenced by immunoSEQ multiplex PCR, and TCRdb holds only the in-frame ones, with some missing. This repertoire shows about 140,000 clones, roughly three fifths found once; its top ten account for 2% to 3%. The sample consisted of PBMCs. These receptors were taken from a woman aged 40 to 50 in good health and CMV-seronegative.

The CDR3 is CASSYEPNYGYTF. The CDR3 DNA sequence: TGTGCCAGCAGTTACGAGCCAAACTATGGCTACACCTTC. V and J are TRBV6-6 and TRBJ1-2; D remains unclear. Germline V gene data show CDR1 as MNHNY and CDR2 as SVGAGI (reference sequence). V was shortened by 2 bases and J by 2 bases, with 6 bases between the two germline ends. The CDR3 is 13 residues long.

The chain recombines TRBV7-2 with TRBJ1-2; the D is unclear. V was clipped by 0 bases and J by 3 bases, with 14 bases between them. CDR3 length: 16 residues. The germline CDR1 and CDR2 sequences are SGHTA and FQGNSA. Here the CDR3 DNA reads TGTGCCAGCAGCTTAGCGCGGCAGAAAAACCACTATGGCTACACCTTC. This codes for CASSLARQKNHYGYTF.

The gene calls are TRBV6-1 and TRBJ2-6; D is unclear. The germline V gene encodes CDR1 MNHNS and CDR2 SASEGT. CDR3 size: 15 residues. V lost 4 bases to trimming and J lost 0 bases, with 7 bases between them. The CDR3 DNA reads TGTGCCAGCAGTGCCCGGAGCTCTGGGGCCAACGTCCTGACTTTC. Protein product: CASSARSSGANVLTF.

The chain joins TRBV27 to TRBJ2-3; D is unclear. V lost 5 bases, J lost 5 bases, and 11 bases lay in between. This CDR3 region has 13 residues. Germline V gene data show CDR1 as MNHEY and CDR2 as SMNVEV (reference sequence). CDR3 sequence: CASSPRHGDTQYF. CDR3 DNA sequence: TGTGCCAGCAGTCCTCGACATGGAGATACGCAGTATTTT.

The chain has TRBV6-5 and TRBJ2-2, with TRBD1 as a possible D gene (5 bases). Deletions cut 4 bases from V and 2 bases from J, with 11 bases between. The CDR3 contains 15 residues. CDR1 and CDR2 from the germline V gene are MNHEY and SVGAGI. CDR3 DNA sequence: TGTGCCAGCAGTTCGACAGAGCTTAACACCGGGGAGCTGTTTTTT. It codes for CASSSTELNTGELFF.

This clone occurred a few times. This chain links TRBV7-2 with TRBJ2-3; 7 bases agree with TRBD2. The germline gives CDR1 SGHTA, CDR2 FQGNSA. V lost 5 bases to trimming and J lost 0 bases; unmatched junction nucleotides: 5. The CDR3 runs 15 residues. The CDR3 loop is CASSTIGGSTDTQYF. CDR3 DNA: TGTGCCAGCAGCACGATCGGGGGGAGCACAGATACGCAGTATTTT.

The chain carries TRBV7-9 and TRBJ1-1; 7 bases are shared with TRBD1. With 5 bases clipped from V and 3 bases from J, the junction kept 15 bases outside the gene matches. Germline-derived CDR1 and CDR2 are SEHNR and FQNEAQ (reference sequence). CDR3 length: 17 residues. The CDR3 DNA reads as TGTGCCAGCAGCGCGGACAGGATCCCTAGTCCCGACACTGAAGCTTTCTTT. It encodes CASSADRIPSPDTEAFF.

In this sample, this clone turned up a few times. The chain has TRBV10-3 and TRBJ2-3; 9 positions match TRBD1. Per the germline V gene, CDR1 is ENHRY and CDR2 is SYGVKD. The CDR3 runs 16 residues. The trim removed 6 bases at V and 1 base at J, leaving 8 bases unmatched. CDR3 residues: CAIRGDRVGGTDTQYF. CDR3 DNA sequence: TGTGCCATCAGGGGGGACAGGGTGGGAGGCACAGATACGCAGTATTTT.

The rearrangement uses TRBV5-4 and TRBJ2-5; a possible D gene is TRBD1 (5 bases). V lost 1 base and J lost 5, with 12 bases in between. This CDR3 is built from 14 residues. Germline CDR1 is SGHNT and CDR2 is YYREEE (reference sequence). The CDR3 is CASSLSGAGETQYF. CDR3 in DNA: TGTGCCAGCAGCTTGTCTGGGGCCGGGGAGACCCAGTACTTC.

In this sample, this clone turned up a few times. This rearrangement joins TRBV2 to TRBJ1-4; D is perhaps TRBD1 (5 bases). Germline V CDR1 and CDR2: SNHLY, FYNNEI. This CDR3 is built from 15 residues. V lost 6 bases and J 0 bases, leaving 11 bases between the germline ends. CDR3 DNA sequence: TGTGCCAGCAGACTTACAGGAACAACTAATGAAAAACTGTTTTTT. Translation gives CASRLTGTTNEKLFF.

V is TRBV10-3 and J is TRBJ2-1, with 7 bases identical to TRBD2. V lost 6 bases to trimming and J lost 8 bases; unmatched junction nucleotides: 16. The CDR3 contains 16 residues. Germline V gene data show CDR1 as ENHRY and CDR2 as SYGVKD. The CDR3 is CAISSGGADYSHEQFF. CDR3 coding DNA: TGTGCCATCAGCTCGGGGGGAGCGGATTACTCGCATGAGCAGTTCTTC.

This chain uses TRBV7-8 with TRBJ1-5, with a tentative D call TRBD1 (5 bases). V was clipped by 1 base and J by 7 bases, with 17 bases between them. CDR3 length equals 16 residues. The V gene's germline CDR1 is SGHVS and CDR2 FQNEAQ. CDR3 nucleotide sequence: TGTGCCAGCAGCTTAGTGTTTCAGGGCGGGGGACAGCCCCAGCATTTT. The encoded protein is CASSLVFQGGGQPQHF.

The genes are TRBV7-9 and TRBJ1-5, with a weak D call TRBD1 (6 bases). V was trimmed by 5 bases and J by 0 bases, leaving 11 bases between them. The CDR3 spans 15 residues. Germline V gene lookup returns CDR1 SEHNR and CDR2 FQNEAQ (reference sequence). The CDR3, as DNA: TGTGCCAGCAGCCCTCCAGGGGATAGCAATCAGCCCCAGCATTTT. Translation gives CASSPPGDSNQPQHF.

The CDR3 bases are TGTGCCAGCAGCGAAAAAAGACGGGTTAGAACTGAAGCTTTCTTT. It encodes CASSEKRRVRTEAFF. The chain recombines TRBV7-9 with TRBJ1-1; no firm D call. This CDR3 spans 15 amino acids. Between the trimmed V and J ends, which lost 5 bases and 5 bases, there was a span of 18 bases. Germline values: CDR1 SEHNR, CDR2 FQNEAQ (reference sequence).

The chain joins TRBV21-1 to TRBJ2-7; the table's D call, TRBD2, has no DNA check behind it. TRBV21-1 is a pseudogene segment. The CDR3 runs to 17 residues. CDR3 coding DNA: TGTGCCAGCAGCAAAAGGCCGGAGGGGCCCTTTTCCTACGAGCAGTACTTC. It is translated as CASSKRPEGPFSYEQYF.

CDR3 sequence: CASSLAGQANYGYTF. The CDR3 coding sequence is TGTGCCAGCAGCTTGGCGGGACAGGCTAACTATGGCTACACCTTC. The chain employs TRBV5-6 and TRBJ1-2; 8 positions agree with TRBD1. The CDR3 consists of 15 residues. The germline CDR1 and CDR2 sequences are SGHDT and YYEEEE. Losses at the gene ends were 0 bases for V and 0 bases for J; bases not matched to a gene: 1.

V usage is TRBV2 and J usage is TRBJ1-2; maybe TRBD1 (5 bases). V was clipped by 3 bases and J by 2 bases, with 10 bases between them. The CDR3 covers 14 residues. Germline-derived CDR1 and CDR2 are SNHLY and FYNNEI. The DNA for the CDR3 is TGTGCCAGCAGTGACGGCAGGGCAAACTATGGCTACACCTTC. Protein: CASSDGRANYGYTF.

The J gene is TRBJ2-3, the V gene TRBV5-6, with TRBD2 identical over 12 bases. Germline V gene lookup returns CDR1 SGHDT and CDR2 YYEEEE. V shed 0 bases and J 7 bases; nucleotides not matched to a gene: 6. The CDR3 length is 16 residues. DNA of the CDR3: TGTGCCAGCAGCTTGGTGACTAGCGGGGGAAGTTATACGCAGTATTTT. Protein: CASSLVTSGGSYTQYF. Variable domain in full (rest from reference TRBV5-6 and TRBJ2-3): DAGVTQSPTHLIKTRGQQVTLRCSPKSGHDTVSWYQQALGQGPQFIFQYYEEEERQRGNFPDRFSGHQFPNYSSELNVNALLLGDSALYLCASSLVTSGGSYTQYFGPGTRLTVL.

The V and J genes are TRBV5-4 and TRBJ2-5, with TRBD1 identical over 7 bases. The CDR3 is 15 amino acids. Germline trimming cut 5 bases from V and 6 bases from J; bases unmatched to any gene: 13. In germline, CDR1 is SGHNT, CDR2 YYREEE (reference sequence). The CDR3 nucleotides are TGTGCCAGCAGTTTCCGGGACAGTGGTGGGAAGACCCAGTACTTC. Its protein is CASSFRDSGGKTQYF.

V usage is TRBV27 and J usage is TRBJ1-2; the D gene is possibly TRBD1 (5 bases). The CDR3 loop spans 14 amino acids. V was pared by 11 bases and J by 5 bases, with 21 bases between. Germline lookup yields CDR1 MNHEY and CDR2 SMNVEV (reference sequence). The CDR3 loop reads CAAGGAGGRYGYTF. CDR3 bases: TGTGCCGCGGGAGGTGCCGGGGGTAGGTATGGCTACACCTTC.

This chain links TRBV7-2 with TRBJ1-5, with 8 bases matching TRBD1. V lost 6 bases to trimming and J lost 2 bases; unmatched junction nucleotides: 6. In germline, CDR1 is SGHTA, CDR2 FQGNSA. This CDR3 has 15 residues. CDR3 coding DNA: TGTGCCAGCAGTCCAGGGGGCGCCGGCAATCAGCCCCAGCATTTT. It is translated as CASSPGGAGNQPQHF.